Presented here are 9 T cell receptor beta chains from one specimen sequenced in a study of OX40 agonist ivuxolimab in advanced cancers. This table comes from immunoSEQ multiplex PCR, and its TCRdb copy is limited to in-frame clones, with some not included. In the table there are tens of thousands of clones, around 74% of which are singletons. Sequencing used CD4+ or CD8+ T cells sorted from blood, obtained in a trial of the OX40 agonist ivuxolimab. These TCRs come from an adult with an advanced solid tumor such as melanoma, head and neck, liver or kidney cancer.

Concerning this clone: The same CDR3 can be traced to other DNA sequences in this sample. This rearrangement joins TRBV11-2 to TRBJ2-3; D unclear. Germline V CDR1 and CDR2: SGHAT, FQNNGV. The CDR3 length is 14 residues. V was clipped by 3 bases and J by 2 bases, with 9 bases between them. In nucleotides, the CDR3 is TGTGCCAGCAGCTTGGGCAGAGACACAGATACGCAGTATTTT. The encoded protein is CASSLGRDTDTQYF.

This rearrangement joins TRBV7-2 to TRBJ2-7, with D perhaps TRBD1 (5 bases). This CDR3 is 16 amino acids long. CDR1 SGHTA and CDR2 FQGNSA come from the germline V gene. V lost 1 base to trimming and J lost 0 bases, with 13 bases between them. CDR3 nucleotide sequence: TGTGCCAGCAGCTTAGGATTTAGGGGCAGCTCCTACGAGCAGTACTTC. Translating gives CASSLGFRGSSYEQYF.

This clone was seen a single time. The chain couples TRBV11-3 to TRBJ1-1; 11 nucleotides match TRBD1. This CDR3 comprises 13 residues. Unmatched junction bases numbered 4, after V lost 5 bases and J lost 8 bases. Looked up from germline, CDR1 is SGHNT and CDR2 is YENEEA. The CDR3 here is CASSLGTGGEAFF. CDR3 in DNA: TGTGCCAGCAGCCTCGGGACAGGGGGGGAAGCTTTCTTT.

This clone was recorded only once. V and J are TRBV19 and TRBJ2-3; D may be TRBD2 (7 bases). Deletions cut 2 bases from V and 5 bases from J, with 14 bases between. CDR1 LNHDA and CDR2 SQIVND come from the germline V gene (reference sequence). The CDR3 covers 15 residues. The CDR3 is CASSIRGGARDTQYF. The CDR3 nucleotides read TGTGCCAGTAGTATAAGAGGGGGGGCCAGAGATACGCAGTATTTT.

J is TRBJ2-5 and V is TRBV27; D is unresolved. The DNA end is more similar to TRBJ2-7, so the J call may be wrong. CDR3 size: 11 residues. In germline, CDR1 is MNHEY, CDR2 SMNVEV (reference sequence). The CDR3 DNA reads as TGTGCCAGCAGTCTCTCTGGCGAGCAGTACTTC. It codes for CASSLSGEQYF.

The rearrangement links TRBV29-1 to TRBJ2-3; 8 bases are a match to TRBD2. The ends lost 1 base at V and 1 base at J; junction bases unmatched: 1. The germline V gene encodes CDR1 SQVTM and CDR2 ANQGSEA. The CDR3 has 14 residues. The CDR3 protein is CSVEAGGGTDTQYF. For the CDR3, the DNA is TGCAGCGTTGAAGCGGGGGGGGGCACAGATACGCAGTATTTT.

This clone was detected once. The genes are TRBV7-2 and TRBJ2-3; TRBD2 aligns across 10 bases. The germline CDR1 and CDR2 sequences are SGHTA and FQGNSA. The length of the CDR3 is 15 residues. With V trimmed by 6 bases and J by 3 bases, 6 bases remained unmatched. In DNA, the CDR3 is TGTGCCAGCAGTGTAAGCGGGGGGGCAACAGATACGCAGTATTTT. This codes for CASSVSGGATDTQYF.

The CDR3 protein is CASSSLATSGDQETQYF. The CDR3 bases are TGTGCCAGCAGTTCATTGGCGACTAGCGGGGATCAAGAGACCCAGTACTTC. V and J are TRBV28 and TRBJ2-5; 11 nucleotides match TRBD2. V gave up 4 bases and J gave up 2 bases; unmatched junction bases: 9. The CDR3 loop spans 17 amino acids. CDR1 and CDR2 (germline): MDHEN, SYDVKM.

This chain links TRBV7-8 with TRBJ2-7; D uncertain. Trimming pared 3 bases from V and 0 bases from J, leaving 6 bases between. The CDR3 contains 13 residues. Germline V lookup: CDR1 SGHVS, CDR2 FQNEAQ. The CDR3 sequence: CASSFLRSYEQYF. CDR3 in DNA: TGTGCCAGCAGCTTCTTGCGCTCCTACGAGCAGTACTTC.